This TCR beta chain was profiled in a study of OX40 agonist ivuxolimab in advanced cancers. Study at large: Each patient was given ivuxolimab into a vein every 2 weeks, at 0.01 to 10 mg/kg. A male proportion of around 86% was recorded, with mean age around 55 years and range roughly 23 to 85. Prior therapy, whether anti-PD-1, anti-PD-L1 or anti-CTLA-4, was allowed, and roughly 40% had some. Study-wide results and limits: CD8+ T cells showed, on average, more clonal expansion than CD4+ cells.

Repertoires were generated with immunoSEQ multiplex PCR, while TCRdb's copy carries only in-frame clones and drops some. The data contain tens of thousands of clones, approximately 84% of them singletons. A word on this clone: Antigen unknown.

CDR1 and CDR2 from the germline V gene are KGHSH and LQKENI. The V end lost 4 bases, the J end lost 1 base, and 9 bases lay between the germline ends. This CDR3 has 14 residues. The source is an adult with an advanced solid tumor such as melanoma, head and neck, liver or kidney cancer. This sample comprised CD4+ or CD8+ T cells sorted from blood, obtained in a trial of the OX40 agonist ivuxolimab. V gene TRBV18 combines with J gene TRBJ2-3, with a possible D match to TRBD2 (5 bases). Here the CDR3 reads CASSRDGGTDTQYF. Here the CDR3 DNA reads TGTGCCAGCTCACGCGACGGGGGCACAGATACGCAGTATTTT. Looking up the rest from reference TRBV18 and TRBJ2-3 gives the full variable domain: NAGVMQNPRHLVRRRGQEARLRCSPMKGHSHVYWYRQLPEEGLKFMVYLQKENIIDESGMPKERFSAEFPKEGPSILRIQQVVRGDSAAYFCASSRDGGTDTQYFGPGTRLTVL.